This T cell receptor (beta chain) derives from a study of blood T cells in healthy people across ages. Study-wide context: When template switching was applied, about one barcoded beta molecule was captured per two T cells.

Study-level findings and limits: Strong correlation was found linking TCR beta diversity to naive T cell percentage.

Per sample, at least 6 micrograms of total RNA were extracted. This clonotype was detected many times. No antigen is known for it. Then a second PCR, running roughly 7 to 11 cycles, was carried out with a sample-barcoded 5' primer and a J-beta primer mix. Each cDNA molecule was tagged by a template-switch adaptor with 12 random nucleotides. TCRdb called the 5' RACE reads again in MiXCR, with one record for every CDR3 protein. The sample shows roughly 680,000 distinct CDR3 sequences, approximately 52% of them seen only once. Trimming cost V 5 bases and J 6 bases; bases outside gene matches: 11. This CDR3 is 16 amino acids long. Germline V gene lookup returns CDR1 SGHAT and CDR2 FQNNGV.

The TCR originated in a woman over 75 in good health. The chain couples TRBV11-2 to TRBJ2-3; the match to TRBD2 covers 10 bases. The sequencing input was blood. This CDR3 is CASSPPLAGKWDTQYF. CDR3 DNA sequence: TGTGCCAGCAGCCCTCCACTAGCGGGAAAATGGGATACGCAGTATTTT.